This T cell receptor beta chain originates from a study of T cell responses to AZD1222 COVID-19 vaccine. Overall study context: Some second doses came at about 4 weeks and others at about 12 weeks; these were pooled. Broader study findings: CD4 TCRs covered the whole spike, strongest at regions 160-218 and 743-854. The sample set comprised mostly white British donors with more females, and clonal diversity was possibly underestimated.

This clone was seen once. Its antigen is still unknown. Other DNA sequences in this sample translate to the same CDR3. V trimming: 2 bases; J trimming: 5 bases; junction bases outside the gene matches: 1. CDR3 length: 14 amino acids. Germline V gene sequence: CDR1 SGDLS, CDR2 YYNGEE. The table came from immunoSEQ multiplex PCR; TCRdb's copy has only in-frame clones and leaves some out. The sample carries over 130,000 clones, 80% to 90% recorded once. The receptor was isolated from an adult in good health. The source material was peripheral blood, sampled on day 0 of AZD1222 vaccination. The chain employs TRBV9 and TRBJ2-2, with 9 bases fitting TRBD2. The CDR3 region is CASSVAGGTGELFF. The DNA for the CDR3 is TGTGCCAGCAGCGTTGCGGGAGGGACCGGGGAGCTGTTTTTT.